The clone carrying this T cell receptor (beta chain) has ten or more counts. Its antigen is currently unknown. MiXCR was run by TCRdb on the reads, yielding one entry per CDR3 protein. Of around 800,000 distinct CDR3 sequences in the sample, approximately 30% are singletons; the top ten hold around 12%. V shed 10 bases and J shed 0 bases, with 15 bases lying between them. The CDR3 is made up of 14 amino acids. In germline, CDR1 is SGHVS, CDR2 FNYEAQ. The sample is drawn from a study of T cell repertoires in cytomegalovirus infection. Findings of the study overall: Totalled public TCR beta family frequency picked out people who carried CMV plus the relevant HLA. The ex vivo response showed dominance by HLA-C-restricted CMV-specific TCR beta clonotypes.

The sequence came from a human donor in good health (CMV status not recorded). Some clones in this sample may be carry-over from other donors' samples. Specimen: cultured CD8+ T cells from PBMCs, collected from culture after CMV antigen stimulation. The genes are TRBV7-6 and TRBJ1-1; TRBD1 might be the D (6 bases). This CDR3 is CATLADSMNTEAFF. In DNA, the CDR3 is TGTGCCACCCTTGCGGACAGCATGAACACTGAAGCTTTCTTT. Looking up the rest from reference TRBV7-6 and TRBJ1-1 gives the full variable domain: GAGVSQSPRYKVTKRGQDVALRCDPISGHVSLYWYRQALGQGPEFLTYFNYEAQQDKSGLPNDRFSAERPEGSISTLTIQRTEQRDSAMYRCATLADSMNTEAFFGQGTRLTVV.